Detailed here is one T cell receptor (beta chain). These data are taken from a study of blood T cell repertoires in COVID-19. Across the study: Spain, Italy and the United States supplied samples that represented acute and convalescent COVID-19. PBMCs, B-cell-depleted T cells, or T cells were the source of the cDNA or gDNA that made up the material.

Participants came from roughly 25 US areas, aged about 18 to 100 years. Cohort allocation depended upon clinical history that participants reported. Profiling relied on immunoSEQ multiplex PCR, and the TCRdb table lists in-frame clones only, not all of them. The top ten hold approximately 5% of the sample, which has roughly 360,000 clones, roughly 87% seen once. CDR1 is MGHRA, CDR2 YSYEKL, per germline. The CDR3 sequence is 14 residues long. V gave up 2 bases and J gave up 7 bases; unmatched junction bases: 6. This TCR was sampled from a woman in her forties or fifties who had recovered from COVID-19. The genes are TRBV4-1 and TRBJ1-2; TRBD1 agrees at 8 bases. The specimen was PBMCs or T cells enriched from blood (not recorded which). CDR3: CASSQQGARVGYTF. DNA for the CDR3: TGCGCCAGCAGCCAACAGGGGGCGCGGGTTGGCTACACCTTC.